These 15 T cell receptor beta chains were all obtained from the same sample, sequenced in a study of PD-1 blockade in classical Hodgkin lymphoma. As for time point: cycle 4 day 1 (C4D1), after more than five weeks of nivolumab. Every patient had relapsed following autologous stem cell transplantation, and cohorts differed in brentuximab vedotin exposure. Profiling relied on immunoSEQ multiplex PCR, and the TCRdb table lists in-frame clones only, not all of them. The sample has around 24,000 clones, around 84% seen once. The sample was peripheral blood mononuclear cells (PBMCs), taken before the fourth cycle of nivolumab. These receptors originate from a human donor with classical Hodgkin lymphoma.

The chain carries TRBV6-1 and TRBJ2-7; D may match TRBD1 or TRBD2 (6 bases each). This CDR3 has 15 residues. Germline V gene sequence: CDR1 MNHNS, CDR2 SASEGT. Trimming took off 8 bases at V and 2 bases at J, with 19 bases between the two ends. CDR3 residues: CASANGGGPTYEQYF. The CDR3, as DNA: TGTGCCAGCGCCAACGGGGGCGGTCCCACCTACGAGCAGTACTTC.

The chain joins TRBV28 to TRBJ2-1; tentative D call: TRBD2 (6 bases). V lost 8 bases to trimming and J lost 5 bases, with 16 bases between them. This CDR3 has 14 residues. Germline V gene data show CDR1 as MDHEN and CDR2 as SYDVKM. In nucleotides, the CDR3 is TGTGCCAGCCAGCTACCTAGCGTAAACAATGAGCAGTTCTTC. It codes for CASQLPSVNNEQFF.

The chain recombines TRBV11-2 with TRBJ2-7; 9 nucleotides align to TRBD2. V gave up 1 base and J gave up 3 bases; unmatched junction bases: 4. CDR1 and CDR2 (germline): SGHAT, FQNNGV. This CDR3 comprises 15 residues. This CDR3 reads CASSLVAGEYYEQYF. In DNA, the CDR3 is TGTGCCAGCAGCTTAGTAGCGGGAGAATACTACGAGCAGTACTTC.

V is TRBV9 and J is TRBJ2-1, with 8 bases identical to TRBD1. CDR1 and CDR2 (germline): SGDLS, YYNGEE. The CDR3 spans 13 residues. The V and J ends lost 3 bases and 9 bases, in that order; junction bases with no gene match: 5. The CDR3 sequence: CASSGQGQVEQFF. DNA of the CDR3: TGTGCCAGCAGCGGACAGGGGCAGGTTGAGCAGTTCTTC.

The chain carries TRBV18 and TRBJ2-1; D is possibly TRBD2 (5 bases). Germline CDR1 KGHSH, CDR2 LQKENI. The CDR3 totals 11 residues. Trimming shortened V by 2 bases and J by 15 bases, and 11 bases separated the two germline ends. The CDR3 region has the DNA TGTGCCAGCTCACCAGGGAGCTTAGGGTTCTTC. It yields the protein CASSPGSLGFF.

This sequence joins TRBV19 and TRBJ2-3; 9 bases map to TRBD2. After removal of 8 bases from V and 15 bases from J, the junction contained 12 bases not matched to a gene. This CDR3 is 12 amino acids long. Germline V gene data show CDR1 as LNHDA and CDR2 as SQIVND (reference sequence). CDR3 coding DNA: TGTGCCAGTCTGACGGGGGCGGGGGGGCTTTATTTT. The encoded protein is CASLTGAGGLYF. Together with reference TRBV19 and TRBJ2-3, the CDR3 gives the full variable domain: DGGITQSPKYLFRKEGQNVTLSCEQNLNHDAMYWYRQDPGQGLRLIYYSQIVNDFQKGDIAEGYSVSREKKESFPLTVTSAQKNPTAFYLCASLTGAGGLYFGPGTRLTVL.

This clone turned up a few times. The V and J genes are TRBV6-1 and TRBJ2-7, with unresolved D. This CDR3 has 12 residues. CDR1 MNHNS and CDR2 SASEGT come from the germline V gene. V was clipped by 4 bases and J by 0 bases, with 4 bases between them. CDR3 region: CASSGSSYEQYF. The CDR3 coding sequence is TGTGCCAGCAGTGGGAGCTCCTACGAGCAGTACTTC.

This clone has just one count. V and J are TRBV19 and TRBJ2-7; 10 positions agree with TRBD2. CDR3 length: 13 amino acids. The germline gives CDR1 LNHDA, CDR2 SQIVND (reference sequence). The V gene end was trimmed by 5 bases and the J gene end by 6 bases; junction bases not matched to a gene: 4. CDR3 in amino acids: CASSQRTSGEQYF. The DNA for the CDR3 is TGTGCCAGTAGTCAACGGACTAGCGGCGAGCAGTACTTC. The variable domain in full, completed from reference TRBV19 and TRBJ2-7, reads DGGITQSPKYLFRKEGQNVTLSCEQNLNHDAMYWYRQDPGQGLRLIYYSQIVNDFQKGDIAEGYSVSREKKESFPLTVTSAQKNPTAFYLCASSQRTSGEQYFGPGTRLTVT.

The rearrangement links TRBV19 to TRBJ2-1, with TRBD2 as a possible D gene (5 bases). The CDR3 is 15 amino acids. Germline V gene sequence: CDR1 LNHDA, CDR2 SQIVND (reference sequence). Between the trimmed V and J ends, which lost 1 base and 0 bases, there was a span of 7 bases. The DNA of the CDR3 is TGTGCCAGTAGTATAGCGGGGAACTCCTACAATGAGCAGTTCTTC. This sequence encodes CASSIAGNSYNEQFF.

This sequence joins TRBV19 and TRBJ2-5, with D possibly being TRBD1 (5 bases). CDR1 is LNHDA and CDR2 is SQIVND in the germline V gene (reference sequence). The CDR3 is 14 residues long. With 0 bases removed from V and 2 bases from J, the gap between germline ends came to 7 bases. The CDR3, as DNA: TGTGCCAGTAGTATAGATCGACAGCAAGAGACCCAGTACTTC. Its protein product is CASSIDRQQETQYF.

The V gene is TRBV29-1, the J gene TRBJ2-5; tentative D call: TRBD1 (5 bases). Trimming shortened V by 4 bases and J by 9 bases, and 18 bases separated the two germline ends. This CDR3 region has 13 residues. Germline V gene lookup returns CDR1 SQVTM and CDR2 ANQGSEA. CDR3 in amino acids: CSVVVPTQGAQYF. DNA for the CDR3: TGCAGCGTTGTCGTGCCAACCCAAGGGGCCCAGTACTTC.

This clone was observed once. The rearrangement uses TRBV2 and TRBJ2-3; D perhaps matches TRBD1 (5 bases). The germline V gene has CDR1 SNHLY and CDR2 FYNNEI. The CDR3 extends over 14 amino acids. V lost 11 bases and J 0 bases, leaving 15 bases between the germline ends. CDR3 bases: TGTGCCCGCACGCAGGGTGGAAGCACAGATACGCAGTATTTT. Encoded protein: CARTQGGSTDTQYF.

The rearrangement links TRBV5-4 to TRBJ2-1; TRBD2 matches 7 bases. CDR3 length equals 13 residues. V shed 4 bases, J shed 9 bases, and the junction held 7 bases outside the gene matches. Germline V CDR1 and CDR2: SGHNT, YYREEE (reference sequence). The CDR3 sequence: CASSPTTSREQFF. DNA of the CDR3: TGTGCCAGCAGCCCGACGACTAGCCGTGAGCAGTTCTTC.

This chain uses TRBV7-4 with TRBJ2-3; no reliable D call. CDR3 length equals 17 residues. The germline V and J ends were trimmed by 5 bases and 5 bases, with 23 bases remaining between them. Germline CDR1 and CDR2: SGHVT and SQSDAQ. This CDR3 reads CASSPNFGPPRVDTQYF. In DNA form, the CDR3 reads TGTGCCAGCAGCCCGAACTTTGGTCCCCCTCGGGTAGATACGCAGTATTTT.

V is TRBV2 and J is TRBJ1-4; D unclear. CDR3 size: 14 residues. Trimming shortened V by 2 bases and J by 10 bases, and 14 bases separated the two germline ends. The V gene's germline CDR1 is SNHLY and CDR2 FYNNEI. The CDR3 loop reads CASSETLAPLKLFF. The CDR3 nucleotides read TGTGCCAGCAGTGAAACGCTCGCCCCCCTAAAACTGTTTTTT.